Included here is one T cell receptor beta chain sequence, with context. Its cognate antigen is unknown. Trimming cost V 0 bases and J 7 bases, with 3 bases left between them. The CDR3 sequence is 11 residues long. Germline CDR1 SEHNR, CDR2 FQNEAQ (reference sequence). The data were obtained in a study of cytomegalovirus exposure and HLA in healthy donors. Study-wide context: Earlier results showed 117 million unique TCR beta sequences derived from roughly 200 million T cells.

The PCR employed 60 Vbeta primers together with 13 Jbeta primers. Clones were read by immunoSEQ multiplex PCR, and TCRdb kept only the in-frame ones, dropping some. Of roughly 160,000 clones in the sample, around 80% were seen once. Overall study findings and caveats: Among TCR beta chains of equal frequency, HLA-associated ones were more clonally expanded in a later analysis. Previous analysis showed most TCR beta V segments were productive about 87% or about 30% of the time.

This TCR derives from a middle-aged man in good health and CMV-seronegative. The V and J genes are TRBV7-9 and TRBJ1-2; unclear D gene. Material: PBMCs. The CDR3 loop reads CASSLAAGYTF. As DNA, the CDR3 is TGTGCCAGCAGCTTAGCGGCTGGCTACACCTTC.